These 20 T cell receptor beta chains share one sample of origin, sequenced in a study of glioma-infiltrating T cells. TCR alpha and beta CDR3 regions were amplified from RNA using iRepertoire nested multiplex PCR. TCRdb re-derived calls from the multiplex PCR reads in MiXCR, one entry per CDR3 protein. Of about 140,000 distinct CDR3 sequences listed, around 40% were seen once; the top ten hold around 20%. The material sequenced was glioma tissue, nonneoplastic brain tissue, or PBMCs (not recorded which). These receptors were taken from a human donor with low-grade glioma or glioblastoma, undergoing nonglioma brain surgery, or in good health (not recorded which).

The rearrangement uses TRBV5-1 and TRBJ2-3; no clear D. Germline V gives CDR1 SGHRS, CDR2 YFSETQ. This CDR3 comprises 14 residues. The V end lost 2 bases, the J end lost 2 bases, and 9 bases lay between the germline ends. The CDR3 protein is CASSFAALTDTQYF. For the CDR3, the DNA is TGCGCCAGCAGCTTTGCGGCTCTCACAGATACGCAGTATTTT.

This clonotype was counted between two and nine times. The chain joins TRBV6-1 to TRBJ1-2; D remains unclear. The CDR3 extends over 14 amino acids. The ends were cut back, 5 bases at V and 4 bases at J, with 14 bases in the middle. Per germline, CDR1 MNHNS and CDR2 SASEGT. CDR3 coding DNA: TGTGCCAGCAGTTCCAGAGACCCCCGCTATGGCTACACCTTC. Translation gives CASSSRDPRYGYTF.

This chain links TRBV15 with TRBJ2-2, with a possible D match to TRBD1 (6 bases). The V and J ends lost 1 base and 0 bases respectively, with 9 bases between them. Germline CDR1 LNHNV, CDR2 YYDKDF (reference sequence). CDR3 length equals 16 residues. The CDR3 DNA follows: TGTGCCACCAGCAGAGGGGGGCGAGCGAACACCGGGGAGCTGTTTTTT. It specifies CATSRGGRANTGELFF.

V gene TRBV11-3 combines with J gene TRBJ2-3, with no clear D. The germline V gene encodes CDR1 SGHNT and CDR2 YENEEA. CDR3 length equals 12 residues. Trimming removed 5 bases from V and 10 bases from J, with 13 bases in between. The CDR3 region is CASSAFRSPQYF. Here the CDR3 DNA reads TGTGCCAGCAGCGCATTCAGGTCGCCGCAGTATTTT.

The chain links TRBV7-2 to TRBJ2-5; D is unresolved. The CDR3 spans 12 residues. Trimming left V 4 bases short and J 6 bases short, with 9 bases between. Germline values: CDR1 SGHTA, CDR2 FQGNSA. CDR3 bases: TGTGCCAGCAGCTCTTCGTACCAGACCCAGTACTTC. This sequence encodes CASSSSYQTQYF.

In its sample, this clonotype was seen a few times. The chain has TRBV24-1 and TRBJ2-2, with D unclear. The CDR3 spans 15 residues. V lost 4 bases, J lost 6 bases, and 14 bases lay in between. The germline V gene encodes CDR1 KGHDR and CDR2 SFDVKD. CDR3 residues: CATSEPQTISGELFF. The CDR3 DNA reads TGTGCCACCAGTGAGCCTCAAACAATATCCGGGGAGCTGTTTTTT.

This chain uses TRBV5-1 with TRBJ2-1; TRBD1 matches 8 bases. This CDR3 is 16 amino acids long. V was clipped by 0 bases and J by 1 base; unmatched bases: 3. Germline V gene data show CDR1 as SGHRS and CDR2 as YFSETQ. The CDR3 nucleotides read TGCGCCAGCAGCTTGGGGACAGGGTTATCCTACAATGAGCAGTTCTTC. Its translation: CASSLGTGLSYNEQFF. Full variable domain (rest looked up from reference TRBV5-1 and TRBJ2-1): KAGVTQTPRYLIKTRGQQVTLSCSPISGHRSVSWYQQTPGQGLQFLFEYFSETQRNKGNFPGRFSGRQFSNSRSEMNVSTLELGDSALYLCASSLGTGLSYNEQFFGPGTRLTVL.

This clonotype was detected only a few times. CDR3 residues: CASSEARLREQYF. The CDR3 region has the DNA TGTGCCAGCAGTGAAGCTAGACTGCGCGAGCAGTACTTC. The V call is TRBV6-1, the J call TRBJ2-7, with D hard to call. With 0 bases removed from V and 6 bases from J, the gap between germline ends came to 9 bases. This CDR3 is 13 amino acids long. CDR1 is MNHNS and CDR2 is SASEGT in the germline V gene.

The chain combines TRBV7-9 with TRBJ2-5; 11 positions agree with TRBD2. This CDR3 contains 15 residues. J gave up 4 bases and V 2 bases, and 3 bases lay outside the gene matches. Germline CDR1 is SEHNR and CDR2 is FQNEAQ (reference sequence). CDR3 coding DNA: TGTGCCAGCAGCTTACTCGGACTAGCGGGAGAGACCCAGTACTTC. Amino acids: CASSLLGLAGETQYF. Variable domain in full (rest from reference TRBV7-9 and TRBJ2-5): DTGVSQNPRHKITKRGQNVTFRCDPISEHNRLYWYRQTLGQGPEFLTYFQNEAQLEKSRLLSDRFSAERPKGSFSTLEIQRTEQGDSAMYLCASSLLGLAGETQYFGPGTRLLVL.

This chain uses TRBV2 with TRBJ2-7; D uncertain. Germline loops: CDR1 SNHLY, CDR2 FYNNEI. Trimming took off 5 bases at V and 3 bases at J, with 14 bases between the two ends. This CDR3 is 14 amino acids long. This CDR3 reads CASSLPTGDYEQYF. CDR3 DNA sequence: TGTGCCAGCAGTCTCCCGACTGGGGACTACGAGCAGTACTTC.

This chain uses TRBV6-6 with TRBJ2-7, with unresolved D. CDR1 and CDR2 (germline): MNHNY, SVGAGI (reference sequence). V lost 2 bases, J lost 2 bases, and 13 bases lay in between. The CDR3 consists of 15 residues. The CDR3 DNA reads as TGTGCCAGCAGTTACAGGCAGGAGAAACCCTACGAGCAGTACTTC. Its protein is CASSYRQEKPYEQYF.

The chain carries TRBV6-1 and TRBJ2-7; the D gene is possibly TRBD1 (6 bases). The ends were cut back, 6 bases at V and 3 bases at J, with 15 bases in the middle. The CDR3 is 14 residues long. Germline lookup yields CDR1 MNHNS and CDR2 SASEGT. The CDR3 spells CASSFDRNGYEQYF. As DNA, the CDR3 is TGTGCCAGCAGCTTCGACAGGAACGGCTACGAGCAGTACTTC.

This clonotype occurred a few times. This rearrangement joins TRBV4-3 to TRBJ1-4, with D maybe TRBD1 (5 bases). Germline V gives CDR1 LGHNA, CDR2 YSLEER. The V end was cut by 2 bases, the J end by 5 bases, with 9 bases between. There are 14 residues in the CDR3. This CDR3 reads CASSQLGHNEKLFF. The CDR3 DNA reads as TGCGCCAGCAGCCAACTTGGACACAATGAAAAACTGTTTTTT.

This clonotype showed up just a few times. The V gene is TRBV6-2 or TRBV6-3, the J gene TRBJ2-1; 13 nucleotides align to TRBD2. V shed 0 bases, J shed 4 bases, and the junction held 6 bases outside the gene matches. This CDR3 region has 18 residues. Per germline, CDR1 MNHEY and CDR2 SVGEGT. CDR3 sequence (DNA): TGTGCCAGCAGTTACTCGAGCACTAGCGGGAGGGCTTACAATGAGCAGTTCTTC. This gives the protein CASSYSSTSGRAYNEQFF.

V gene TRBV7-6 combines with J gene TRBJ1-1; the D is unclear. The CDR3 is made up of 15 amino acids. V was trimmed by 3 bases and J by 0 bases, leaving 11 bases between them. CDR1 SGHVS and CDR2 FNYEAQ come from the germline V gene. CDR3 region: CASSLYGVVNTEAFF. The CDR3 nucleotides read TGTGCCAGCAGCTTGTACGGTGTAGTGAACACTGAAGCTTTCTTT.

For this clonotype: Relative to the germline gene, one junction end is altered; a read error may explain this. The J gene is TRBJ2-3, the V gene TRBV24-1, with 10 bases that match TRBD2. Per the germline V gene, CDR1 is KGHDR and CDR2 is SFDVKD. CDR3 size: 15 residues. DNA of the CDR3: TGTGCCACCAATGATCCCGGACTAGCGGCGGATACGCAGTATTTT. The encoded protein is CATNDPGLAADTQYF.

This rearrangement joins TRBV10-3 to TRBJ1-5; TRBD1 might be the D (6 bases). This CDR3 is built from 15 residues. Germline V lookup: CDR1 ENHRY, CDR2 SYGVKD. V was shortened by 3 bases and J by 4 bases, with 13 bases between the two germline ends. For the CDR3, the DNA is TGTGCCATCAGTGAATTGGAGGGGGGGAATCAGCCCCAGCATTTT. Encoded protein: CAISELEGGNQPQHF.

V gene TRBV6-2 or TRBV6-3 combines with J gene TRBJ2-7; 11 bases agree with TRBD2. The V and J ends lost 5 bases and 7 bases, in that order; junction bases with no gene match: 7. There are 14 residues in the CDR3. CDR1 is MNHEY and CDR2 is SVGEGT in the germline V gene. The CDR3 DNA follows: TGTGCCAGCAGTATTACTAGCGGGAGCAGGGAGCAGTACTTC. Encoded protein: CASSITSGSREQYF.

The chain joins TRBV6-1 to TRBJ1-2; TRBD1 matches at 8 bases. In germline, CDR1 is MNHNS, CDR2 SASEGT. This CDR3 contains 12 residues. Germline trimming cut 10 bases from V and 4 bases from J; bases unmatched to any gene: 5. CDR3 region: CAIRDRGYGYTF. The CDR3 DNA follows: TGTGCCATCAGAGACAGGGGCTATGGCTACACCTTC.

CDR3 residues: CASSYSRGSGNTIYF. The CDR3 DNA sequence: TGTGCCAGCAGTTACTCGCGGGGCTCTGGAAACACCATATATTTT. The genes are TRBV6-2 or TRBV6-3 and TRBJ1-3; D not resolved. Per germline, CDR1 MNHEY and CDR2 SVGEGT. Trimming took off 0 bases at V and 0 bases at J, with 6 bases between the two ends. This CDR3 comprises 15 residues.